The subject of this entry is one TCR beta chain. No antigen is known for it. Using immunoSEQ multiplex PCR, the repertoire was profiled, and TCRdb retains in-frame clones only, with some absent. The data show 25,000 to 30,000 clones, 92% seen once. The sample originates from a study of T cells in tuberculosis. The wider study: This South African cohort compared adolescents with or without latent tuberculosis against adults with active tuberculosis. Within 7 days of starting treatment, or before, PBMC were stored.

Indicated time point: new active TB diagnosis, blood taken before or within 7 days of starting treatment. On average about 100,000 T cells per donor were immunosequenced. The V gene's germline CDR1 is SGHVS and CDR2 FNYEAQ. V was shortened by 3 bases and J by 6 bases, with 15 bases between the two germline ends. The CDR3 contains 15 residues. Study observations and caveats: Samples were chosen by availability of cryopreserved specimens.

The receptor was isolated from an adult with tuberculosis. Sequenced material: PBMCs, taken at tuberculosis diagnosis. The gene calls are TRBV7-6 and TRBJ1-5, with D possibly TRBD1 on 6 matching bases. The CDR3 loop is CASSLGQGGSQPQHF. The CDR3 DNA is TGTGCCAGCAGCTTGGGACAAGGAGGCAGTCAGCCCCAGCATTTT.